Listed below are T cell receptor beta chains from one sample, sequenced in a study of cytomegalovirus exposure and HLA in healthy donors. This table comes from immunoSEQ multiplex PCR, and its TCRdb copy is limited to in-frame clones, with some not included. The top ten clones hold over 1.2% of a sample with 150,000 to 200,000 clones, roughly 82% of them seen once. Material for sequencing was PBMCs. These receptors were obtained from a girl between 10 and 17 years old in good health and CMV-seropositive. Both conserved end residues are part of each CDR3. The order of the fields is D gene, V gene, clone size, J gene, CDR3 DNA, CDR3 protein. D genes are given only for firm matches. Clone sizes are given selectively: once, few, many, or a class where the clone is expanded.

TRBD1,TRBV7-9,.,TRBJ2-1,TGTGCCAGCAGCTCAGGGGCGGGTATCAACAGGGGACCTTACAATGAGCAGTTCTTC,CASSSGAGINRGPYNEQFF
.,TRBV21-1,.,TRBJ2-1,TGTGCCAGCAGCAAAGTTGGCCTTCGCTCCTACAATGAGCAGTTCTTC,CASSKVGLRSYNEQFF
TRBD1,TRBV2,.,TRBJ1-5,TGTGCCAGCACCGCTATAACAGGGGCCCCTGATCAGCCCCAGCATTTT,CASTAITGAPDQPQHF
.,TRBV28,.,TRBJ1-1,TGTGCCAGCAGCGTCCTTGGGGCGAACACTGAAGCTTTCTTT,CASSVLGANTEAFF
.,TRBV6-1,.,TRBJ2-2,TGTGCCAGCAGTGTTGACAGGCCCCCGAACACCGGGGAGCTGTTTTTT,CASSVDRPPNTGELFF
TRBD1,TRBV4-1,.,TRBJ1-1,TGCGCCAGCAGCCTTTTCACTATAGGGGGCTACACTGAAGCTTTCTTT,CASSLFTIGGYTEAFF
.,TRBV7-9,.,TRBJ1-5,TGTGCCAGCAGCCCGGCGGATCAGCCCCAGCATTTT,CASSPADQPQHF
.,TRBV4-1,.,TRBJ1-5,TGCGCCAGCAGCCAAGCGACAGGCAGCAATCAGCCCCAGCATTTT,CASSQATGSNQPQHF
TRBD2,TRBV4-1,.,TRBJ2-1,TGCGCCAGCAGCCAAGTCTGGGGGGTAGCGGGAGGGCACCACAATGAGCAGTTCTTC,CASSQVWGVAGGHHNEQFF
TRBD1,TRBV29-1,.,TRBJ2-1,TGCAGCGCCGCCGACAGGGACAATGAGCAGTTCTTC,CSAADRDNEQFF
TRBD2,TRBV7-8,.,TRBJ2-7,TGTGCCAGCAGGAGGACTAGCGGGCCCCTCGAGCAGTACTTC,CASRRTSGPLEQYF
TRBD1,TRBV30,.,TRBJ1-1,TGTGCCTGGAGTGCCCGGACAGGGGGGACTGAAGCTTTCTTT,CAWSARTGGTEAFF
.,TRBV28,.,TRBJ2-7,TGTGCCAGCAGTCCTCCCAACAGGGCCGAGCAGTACTTC,CASSPPNRAEQYF
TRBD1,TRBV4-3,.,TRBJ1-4,TGCGCCAGCAGCCAACCCGGGACAGGGTGGGAAAAACTGTTTTTT,CASSQPGTGWEKLFF
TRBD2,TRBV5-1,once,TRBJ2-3,TGCGCCAGCAGCCCGGGGCGCGGGGGGCGATCAGATACGCAGTATTTT,CASSPGRGGRSDTQYF
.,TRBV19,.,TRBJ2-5,TGTGCCAGTAAGATTCGAGGCGAGGAGACCCAGTACTTC,CASKIRGEETQYF
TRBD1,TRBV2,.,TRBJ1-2,TGTGCCAGCACCTTGGGACAGGCGGGGGATGGCTACACCTTC,CASTLGQAGDGYTF
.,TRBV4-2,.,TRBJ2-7,TGTGCCAGCAGCCAAGATCCAGGCTCGGTCCCCCTCGAGCAGTACTTC,CASSQDPGSVPLEQYF
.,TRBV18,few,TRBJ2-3,TGTGCCAGCTCAGCCCGAGATGCGGGGGCCACAGATACGCAGTATTTT,CASSARDAGATDTQYF
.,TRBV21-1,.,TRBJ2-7,TGTGCCAGCAGCAAGAGGACTAGCGGGAGTAATTCCTACGAGCAGTACTTC,CASSKRTSGSNSYEQYF
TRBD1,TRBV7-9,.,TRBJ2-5,TGTGCCAGCAGCTTAGGATTGAGACAGGGGGGAGAGACCCAGTACTTC,CASSLGLRQGGETQYF
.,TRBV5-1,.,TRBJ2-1,TGCGCCAGCACCCCGGGACTTCCCAGCTCCTACAATGAGCAGTTCTTC,CASTPGLPSSYNEQFF
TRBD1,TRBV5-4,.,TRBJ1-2,TGTGCCAGCAGCCCCATGGACAGGGGAGGTGGCTACACCTTC,CASSPMDRGGGYTF
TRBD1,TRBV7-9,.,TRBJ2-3,TGTGCCAGCAGCTCAGGGGGCTCGACGCAGTATTTT,CASSSGGSTQYF
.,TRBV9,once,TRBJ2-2,TGTGCCAGCAGCCAGGAGGGGACGGGCGGGGAGCTGTTTTTT,CASSQEGTGGELFF
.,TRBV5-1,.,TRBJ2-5,TGCGCCAGCAGCTTGGGTGGGCTGAGAAATGAGACCCAGTACTTC,CASSLGGLRNETQYF
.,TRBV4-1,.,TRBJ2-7,TGCGCCAGCAGCCAAGACGCACTAACCCGTTCCTACGAGCAGTACTTC,CASSQDALTRSYEQYF
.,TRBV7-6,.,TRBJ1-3,TGTGCCAGCAGCTATCAAATTCGGCCGGCGACTCCTGGAAACACCATATATTTT,CASSYQIRPATPGNTIYF
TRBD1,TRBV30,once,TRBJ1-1,TGTGCCTGGAGTGTCCAAGGGGGCGTAGCTTTCTTT,CAWSVQGGVAFF
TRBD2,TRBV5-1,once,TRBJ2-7,TGCGCCAGCAGCTATAGCGGGAGAATATACGAGCAGTACTTC,CASSYSGRIYEQYF
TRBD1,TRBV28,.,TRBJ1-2,TGTGCCGGCCAAGGGACAGGGAACTATGGCTACACCTTC,CAGQGTGNYGYTF
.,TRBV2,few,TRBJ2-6,TGTGCCAGCCATCGGGTGGGGGCCGGGGCCAACGTCCTGACTTTC,CASHRVGAGANVLTF
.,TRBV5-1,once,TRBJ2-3,TGCGCCAGCAGCTTGGTTCCCGAGAGAGATACGCAGTATTTT,CASSLVPERDTQYF
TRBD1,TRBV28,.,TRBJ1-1,TGTGCCAGCAGTTTAATTGTCACAGGGGTTGAAGCTTTCTTT,CASSLIVTGVEAFF
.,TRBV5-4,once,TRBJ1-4,TGTGCCAGCAGCTTATCTACGGGTGAAAAACTGTTTTTT,CASSLSTGEKLFF
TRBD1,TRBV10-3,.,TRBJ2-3,TGTGCCATCAGAGGGGGCGGAGGCTCAGATACGCAGTATTTT,CAIRGGGGSDTQYF
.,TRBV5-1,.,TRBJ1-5,TGCGCCAGCAGCCTAGGACAGCACGCCAATCAGCCCCAGCATTTT,CASSLGQHANQPQHF